Listed below are T cell receptor beta chains from one sample, sequenced in a study of shared clonotypes between healthy human individuals. Data came from immunoSEQ multiplex PCR; TCRdb stores just in-frame clones and leaves some out. The repertoire has around 480,000 clones, roughly 79% of them found once; the top ten carry under 15%. The sequenced material came from PBMCs. The receptors derive from a woman in her 40s in good health. Some clones in this sample may be carry-over from other donors' samples. Both conserved end residues are part of each CDR3. D genes are given only for firm matches. Expanded clones are given a class, and other clones once, few, many or no size at all.

J gene: TRBJ1-2; clone size: .; D gene: .; V gene: TRBV27; CDR3 DNA: TGTGCCAGCAGTTCCGATCGGGGCTGGGATGGCTACACCTTC; CDR3 protein: CASSSDRGWDGYTF
J gene: TRBJ2-1; clone size: .; D gene: TRBD2; V gene: TRBV14; CDR3 DNA: TGTGCCAGCAGCCAAGTCGAGGGGCTGACTAGCGGGAGGTATGAGCAGTTCTTC; CDR3 protein: CASSQVEGLTSGRYEQFF
J gene: TRBJ2-1; clone size: .; D gene: TRBD2; V gene: TRBV11-3; CDR3 DNA: TGTGCCAGCAGGGCCGAGGGGAGCGGGGTCTACAATGAGCAGTTCTTC; CDR3 protein: CASRAEGSGVYNEQFF
J gene: TRBJ1-6; clone size: .; D gene: TRBD1; V gene: TRBV9; CDR3 DNA: TGTGCCAGCAGCCAGGGACAGGGACACTCACCCCTCCACTTT; CDR3 protein: CASSQGQGHSPLHF
J gene: TRBJ2-7; clone size: once; D gene: TRBD2; V gene: TRBV10-3; CDR3 DNA: TGTGCCATCAGTGAAGGGCTAGCGGGAGCCGGCTACGAGCAGTACTTC; CDR3 protein: CAISEGLAGAGYEQYF
J gene: TRBJ2-1; clone size: .; D gene: TRBD2; V gene: TRBV12-5; CDR3 DNA: TGTGCTAGTGGTCGGGGACTAGCGGGCGACAATGAGCAGTTCTTC; CDR3 protein: CASGRGLAGDNEQFF
J gene: TRBJ2-5; clone size: .; D gene: .; V gene: TRBV27; CDR3 DNA: TGTGCCAGCAGTTTAGTACCGCCGGAGACCCAGTACTTC; CDR3 protein: CASSLVPPETQYF
J gene: TRBJ1-2; clone size: few; D gene: .; V gene: TRBV2; CDR3 DNA: TGTGCCAGCAGTGAGGCAGACAACTATGGCTACACCTTC; CDR3 protein: CASSEADNYGYTF
J gene: TRBJ1-2; clone size: .; D gene: .; V gene: TRBV10-3; CDR3 DNA: TGTGCCATCAGTAACGGCGGAGTAAACTATGGCTACACCTTC; CDR3 protein: CAISNGGVNYGYTF
J gene: TRBJ2-2; clone size: .; D gene: .; V gene: TRBV27; CDR3 DNA: TGTGCCAGCAGTTGGCGGGGGCGGACCTACGGGGGAAACACCGGGGAGCTGTTTTTT; CDR3 protein: CASSWRGRTYGGNTGELFF
J gene: TRBJ2-5; clone size: .; D gene: .; V gene: TRBV29-1; CDR3 DNA: TGCAGCGTTGAAGACAGGGGTTCGTCGGAGACCCAGTACTTC; CDR3 protein: CSVEDRGSSETQYF
J gene: TRBJ2-6; clone size: .; D gene: .; V gene: TRBV29-1; CDR3 DNA: TGCAGCGTTATCCACTCTGGGGCCAACGTCCTGACTTTC; CDR3 protein: CSVIHSGANVLTF
J gene: TRBJ1-4; clone size: .; D gene: .; V gene: TRBV14; CDR3 DNA: TGTGCCAGCAGCCAAATAACGGCGTTGCCTAATGAAAAACTGTTTTTT; CDR3 protein: CASSQITALPNEKLFF
J gene: TRBJ2-6; clone size: .; D gene: .; V gene: TRBV27; CDR3 DNA: TGTGCCAGCAGTTTACGCCTTGTCTCACTCTCTGGGGCCAACGTCCTGACTTTC; CDR3 protein: CASSLRLVSLSGANVLTF
J gene: TRBJ2-2; clone size: .; D gene: .; V gene: TRBV19; CDR3 DNA: TGTGCCAGTAGTATAGGGAACACCGGGGAGCTGTTTTTT; CDR3 protein: CASSIGNTGELFF
J gene: TRBJ1-4; clone size: few; D gene: TRBD1; V gene: TRBV11-2; CDR3 DNA: TGTGCCAGCAGCTCTCGACAGGGGCGGGATGAAAAACTGTTTTTT; CDR3 protein: CASSSRQGRDEKLFF
J gene: TRBJ1-5; clone size: .; D gene: .; V gene: TRBV30; CDR3 DNA: TGTGCCTGGAGCGTACTTGGGGGCAATCAGCCCCAGCATTTT; CDR3 protein: CAWSVLGGNQPQHF
J gene: TRBJ2-5; clone size: .; D gene: TRBD1; V gene: TRBV5-1; CDR3 DNA: TGCGCCAGCGCCCCGGGACAGGGTGGAGAGACCCAGTACTTC; CDR3 protein: CASAPGQGGETQYF
J gene: TRBJ2-2; clone size: .; D gene: .; V gene: TRBV4-2; CDR3 DNA: TGTGCCAGCAGCCAAGCCCCCAGCGGCCAGGGCACCGGGGAGCTGTTTTTT; CDR3 protein: CASSQAPSGQGTGELFF
J gene: TRBJ1-2; clone size: .; D gene: .; V gene: TRBV7-9; CDR3 DNA: TGTGCCAGCAGCCCACCTATAGGGCAGAGAGCCAACTATGGCTACACCTTC; CDR3 protein: CASSPPIGQRANYGYTF
J gene: TRBJ2-7; clone size: .; D gene: .; V gene: TRBV7-7; CDR3 DNA: TGTGCCAGCAGCCCCCGTGTAGAGGCACACTACGAGCAGTACTTC; CDR3 protein: CASSPRVEAHYEQYF
J gene: TRBJ1-3; clone size: .; D gene: TRBD1; V gene: TRBV5-1; CDR3 DNA: TGCGCCAGCAGCCTGGGACAGGCAATTTACTCTGGAAACACCATATATTTT; CDR3 protein: CASSLGQAIYSGNTIYF
J gene: TRBJ2-3; clone size: once; D gene: .; V gene: TRBV7-2; CDR3 DNA: TGTGCCAGCAGCTTAGGGACAAGAAGCGATACGCAGTATTTT; CDR3 protein: CASSLGTRSDTQYF
J gene: TRBJ2-7; clone size: once; D gene: .; V gene: TRBV7-2; CDR3 DNA: TGTGCCAGCAGCTTGGGGATCTCTCCCTACGAGCAGTACTTC; CDR3 protein: CASSLGISPYEQYF
J gene: TRBJ2-1; clone size: .; D gene: .; V gene: TRBV6-5; CDR3 DNA: TGTGCCAGCAGTAACATGCGGGTGGAGGAGCAGTTCTTC; CDR3 protein: CASSNMRVEEQFF
J gene: TRBJ2-7; clone size: .; D gene: .; V gene: TRBV19; CDR3 DNA: TGTGCCAGTAGTGTTACTAGATGGTACGAGCAGTACTTC; CDR3 protein: CASSVTRWYEQYF
J gene: TRBJ1-5; clone size: .; D gene: .; V gene: TRBV9; CDR3 DNA: TGTGCCAGCAGCAATCGGACAGACTTAATCCCTCACACTAATCAGCCCCAGCATTTT; CDR3 protein: CASSNRTDLIPHTNQPQHF